This T cell receptor beta chain came from a study of graft-versus-host responses after intestinal transplantation. Overall study: Transplant types were multivisceral, liver-intestinal, or isolated intestinal.

Trimming took off 2 bases at V and 4 bases at J, with 12 bases between the two ends. The CDR3 has 14 amino acids. Germline V CDR1 and CDR2: GTSNPN, SVGIG (reference sequence). This table comes from immunoSEQ multiplex PCR, and its TCRdb copy is limited to in-frame clones, with some not included. Found here are about 36,000 clones, 94% of them singletons; the top ten hold 0.2% to 0.25%. Worth noting for this clone: Its antigen is unknown.

Findings and caveats of the study: Recipient marrow contained GvH clones, some of which appeared first in ileum or blood.

This chain links TRBV30 with TRBJ1-5; D remains ambiguous. This clonotype was obtained from a human donor who was the organ donor for an intestinal transplant. The specimen was unstimulated CD4+ T cells sorted from spleen or lymph node cells, collected before transplant. CDR3 coding DNA: TGTGCCTGGAGTTTGGTACAGAAAAATCAGCCCCAGCATTTT. It is translated as CAWSLVQKNQPQHF.